These 31 T cell receptor beta chains were sequenced from one sample in a study of T-cell memory formation after mild COVID-19 (dated by TCRdb to about 2021). Library creation used 5' RACE. Reads for this sample came from an Illumina NovaSeq 6000. The public reads were reprocessed in TCRdb via fastp at Q25 and MiXCR, keeping in-frame beta chains. Entries are consolidated by CDR3 protein sequence, retaining the most common genes and DNA. Across this sample there are approximately 150,000 distinct CDR3 sequences, with 19% seen only once. The ten largest clones capture approximately 2.4% of the sample. The specimen sequenced was PBMCs or a T cell subset sorted from them (not recorded which). Receptors originate from an adult woman who had mild COVID-19 (a few samples of this study predate the infection). The sample titles of this study are shuffled in the database, so cell type and time point are left out; the donor was told from shared clones.

The V gene is TRBV7-6, the J gene TRBJ1-5, with D possibly TRBD1 on 5 matching bases. CDR1 and CDR2 (germline): SGHVS, FNYEAQ. The CDR3 is made up of 13 amino acids. Trimming took off 5 bases at V and 1 base at J, with 6 bases between the two ends. The CDR3 loop is CASSGGSNQPQHF. The CDR3 region has the DNA TGTGCCAGCAGCGGGGGGAGCAATCAGCCCCAGCATTTT.

This clonotype has only a few counts. The gene calls are TRBV20-1 and TRBJ2-5; TRBD1 matches 10 bases. The CDR3 contains 16 residues. In germline, CDR1 is DFQATT, CDR2 SNEGSKA (reference sequence). Germline trimming cut 5 bases from V and 2 bases from J; bases unmatched to any gene: 11. As DNA, the CDR3 is TGCAGTGCTCTGCGGGACAGGGGTTCGGGGCAAGAGACCCAGTACTTC. As protein: CSALRDRGSGQETQYF.

This clonotype turned up a few times. One end of the junction is discordant with germline, which a read error may explain. The CDR3 here is CASSRGRDTEAFF. The CDR3 DNA is TGTGCCAGCAGCAGGGGGCGCGACACTGAAGCTTTCTTT. The chain couples TRBV5-1 to TRBJ1-1; TRBD1 aligns across 8 bases. Germline V gene lookup returns CDR1 SGHRS and CDR2 YFSETQ. The CDR3 loop spans 13 amino acids.

This clonotype was observed at least ten times. The V and J genes are TRBV19 and TRBJ2-1; 7 bases are shared with TRBD2. Germline loops: CDR1 LNHDA, CDR2 SQIVND (reference sequence). The V and J ends lost 4 bases and 0 bases, in that order; junction bases with no gene match: 3. The CDR3 contains 15 residues. This CDR3 is CASSSGGSSYNEQFF. CDR3 sequence (DNA): TGTGCCAGTAGTAGCGGGGGAAGCTCCTACAATGAGCAGTTCTTC.

The gene calls are TRBV7-2 and TRBJ2-5, with a weak D call TRBD1 (7 bases). Germline loops: CDR1 SGHTA, CDR2 FQGNSA. This CDR3 has 15 residues. V was pared by 1 base and J by 5 bases, with 14 bases between. CDR3 protein: CASSLGSGGWETQYF. CDR3 in DNA: TGTGCCAGCAGCTTAGGATCAGGGGGGTGGGAGACCCAGTACTTC.

This chain links TRBV3-1 with TRBJ2-5, with 11 bases lining up with TRBD2. V lost 3 bases to trimming and J lost 4 bases; unmatched junction nucleotides: 7. CDR3 length: 16 residues. CDR1 is LGHDT and CDR2 is YNNKEL in the germline V gene (reference sequence). The DNA for the CDR3 is TGTGCCAGCAGCCACGGGACTAGCGGATCCAGAGAGACCCAGTACTTC. It translates to CASSHGTSGSRETQYF.

The chain links TRBV29-1 to TRBJ2-7; weak D call: TRBD1 (5 bases). Trimming cost V 0 bases and J 4 bases, with 13 bases left between them. The CDR3 covers 14 residues. Per germline, CDR1 SQVTM and CDR2 ANQGSEA. CDR3 nucleotide sequence: TGCAGCGTTGAAGATTCGGGCAGGGAATACGAGCAGTACTTC. This encodes CSVEDSGREYEQYF.

This clonotype was seen many times. The genes are TRBV24-1 and TRBJ2-3; D is possibly TRBD2 (6 bases). The germline CDR1 and CDR2 sequences are KGHDR and SFDVKD. This CDR3 spans 17 amino acids. The ends were cut back, 7 bases at V and 2 bases at J, with 21 bases in the middle. The CDR3 is CATSPSVVAEFTDTQYF. CDR3 bases: TGTGCCACCAGCCCCTCCGTGGTAGCGGAGTTCACAGATACGCAGTATTTT.

The rearrangement uses TRBV5-1 and TRBJ1-1, with D unclear. CDR3 length: 15 amino acids. Germline V gene lookup returns CDR1 SGHRS and CDR2 YFSETQ. V lost 4 bases to trimming and J lost 1 base, with 14 bases between them. The CDR3 here is CASSGYGIRNTEAFF. The CDR3 nucleotides are TGCGCCAGCAGCGGATATGGGATAAGGAACACTGAAGCTTTCTTT.

This clonotype was seen a few times. This chain links TRBV6-6 with TRBJ2-1, with 14 bases identical to TRBD2. The CDR3 runs 15 residues. J gave up 9 bases and V 5 bases, and 6 bases lay outside the gene matches. Germline V gives CDR1 MNHNY, CDR2 SVGAGI (reference sequence). Here the CDR3 reads CASSRTSGGFGEQFF. For the CDR3, the DNA is TGTGCCAGCAGTAGGACTAGCGGGGGGTTCGGTGAGCAGTTCTTC.

This clonotype was picked up many times. The V and J genes are TRBV7-2 and TRBJ2-3; 8 nucleotides agree with TRBD2. CDR1 is SGHTA, CDR2 FQGNSA, per germline. The CDR3 consists of 16 residues. V was pared by 1 base and J by 4 bases, with 7 bases of the junction left unmatched. The CDR3 sequence is CASSLVSGGPPDTQYF. The DNA for the CDR3 is TGTGCCAGCAGCTTAGTGTCGGGAGGGCCCCCAGATACGCAGTATTTT. The entire variable domain, with the rest obtained from reference TRBV7-2 and TRBJ2-3, is as follows: GAGVSQSPSNKVTEKGKDVELRCDPISGHTALYWYRQSLGQGLEFLIYFQGNSAPDKSGLPSDRFSAERTGGSVSTLTIQRTQQEDSAVYLCASSLVSGGPPDTQYFGPGTRLTVL.

This chain links TRBV7-6 with TRBJ1-6, with 8 bases lining up with TRBD1. CDR1 and CDR2 from the germline V gene are SGHVS and FNYEAQ. The trim removed 3 bases at V and 9 bases at J, leaving 7 bases unmatched. This CDR3 has 15 residues. The CDR3 is CASSLTGDRSSPLHF. CDR3 nucleotide sequence: TGTGCCAGCAGCTTGACAGGGGATAGAAGTTCACCCCTCCACTTT.

A few counts support this clonotype. The V call is TRBV7-9, the J call TRBJ1-1, with 7 bases identical to TRBD1. In germline, CDR1 is SEHNR, CDR2 FQNEAQ (reference sequence). The CDR3 has 14 amino acids. Trimming cost V 5 bases and J 6 bases; bases outside gene matches: 9. The CDR3 protein is CASSRSQGIAEAFF. The DNA of the CDR3 is TGTGCCAGCAGCCGCTCACAGGGGATTGCTGAAGCTTTCTTT.

The chain has TRBV9 and TRBJ2-3, with D possibly being TRBD1 (5 bases). The germline V and J ends were trimmed by 4 bases and 0 bases, with 9 bases remaining between them. CDR1 is SGDLS, CDR2 YYNGEE, per germline. This CDR3 contains 14 residues. CDR3 amino acids: CASSYRQSTDTQYF. In DNA form, the CDR3 reads TGTGCCAGCAGCTACAGACAGAGCACAGATACGCAGTATTTT. Looking up the rest from reference TRBV9 and TRBJ2-3 gives the full variable domain: DSGVTQTPKHLITATGQRVTLRCSPRSGDLSVYWYQQSLDQGLQFLIQYYNGEERAKGNILERFSAQQFPDLHSELNLSSLELGDSALYFCASSYRQSTDTQYFGPGTRLTVL.

The sample holds many counts of this clonotype. The chain links TRBV11-2 to TRBJ2-4; D gene unclear. CDR3 length: 16 residues. The V and J ends lost 1 base and 4 bases respectively, with 14 bases between them. The germline CDR1 and CDR2 sequences are SGHAT and FQNNGV. The CDR3 spells CASSLGALSSKNIQYF. CDR3 coding DNA: TGTGCCAGCAGCTTAGGGGCGCTGAGTTCAAAAAACATTCAGTACTTC.

The gene calls are TRBV20-1 and TRBJ2-3, with no clear D. The V gene's germline CDR1 is DFQATT and CDR2 SNEGSKA (reference sequence). This CDR3 region has 16 residues. V was pared by 1 base and J by 4 bases, with 18 bases between. CDR3 in amino acids: CSARAPAPPTSDTQYF. CDR3 nucleotide sequence: TGCAGTGCTAGAGCCCCGGCCCCTCCTACTTCAGATACGCAGTATTTT.

This chain uses TRBV29-1 with TRBJ2-1; weak D call: TRBD1 (6 bases). Per germline, CDR1 SQVTM and CDR2 ANQGSEA. The V and J ends lost 3 bases and 6 bases respectively, with 15 bases between them. CDR3 length: 14 amino acids. The CDR3 loop reads CSVEGARSSNEQFF. CDR3 nucleotide sequence: TGCAGCGTTGAGGGGGCCCGGTCGAGCAATGAGCAGTTCTTC.

The chain links TRBV6-5 to TRBJ2-2, with 12 bases matching TRBD2. Losses at the gene ends were 6 bases for V and 3 bases for J; bases not matched to a gene: 5. Germline CDR1 and CDR2: MNHEY and SVGAGI. This CDR3 comprises 16 residues. This CDR3 reads CASRTSGSSDTGELFF. In DNA, the CDR3 is TGTGCCAGCAGGACTAGCGGGAGTTCCGACACCGGGGAGCTGTTTTTT.

The genes are TRBV7-2 and TRBJ1-1, with no clear D. The CDR3 length is 15 residues. CDR1 is SGHTA and CDR2 is FQGNSA in the germline V gene. V gave up 0 bases and J gave up 0 bases, with 8 bases separating them. CDR3 amino acids: CASSLADSMNTEAFF. CDR3 nucleotides: TGTGCCAGCAGCTTAGCGGATTCCATGAACACTGAAGCTTTCTTT.

The sample holds a few counts of this clonotype. The chain combines TRBV12-3 or TRBV12-4 with TRBJ2-1; D unresolved. The CDR3 extends over 14 amino acids. Trimming pared 3 bases from V and 7 bases from J, leaving 13 bases between. The CDR3 DNA follows: TGTGCCAGCAGTTTCGGTCTACGCGGAAATGAGCAGTTCTTC. It is translated as CASSFGLRGNEQFF.

This clonotype was seen only a few times. This chain links TRBV5-1 with TRBJ2-7, with a possible D match to TRBD1 (6 bases). The CDR3 is made up of 14 amino acids. The V gene lost 4 bases and the J gene lost 2 bases, with 13 bases spanning the gap. Per germline, CDR1 SGHRS and CDR2 YFSETQ. As DNA, the CDR3 is TGCGCCAGCAGCCGGGACACCGGCCCCTACGAGCAGTACTTC. Protein: CASSRDTGPYEQYF.

The J gene is TRBJ2-5, the V gene TRBV6-2 or TRBV6-3; D gene unclear. The germline CDR1 and CDR2 sequences are MNHEY and SVGEGT. The CDR3 is 12 amino acids. Trimming pared 6 bases from V and 7 bases from J, leaving 12 bases between. The CDR3 is CASSFTGGTQYF. The CDR3 DNA is TGTGCCAGCAGCTTTACCGGTGGGACCCAGTACTTC.

This clonotype was seen once. This rearrangement joins TRBV6-1 to TRBJ2-3, with 10 bases fitting TRBD2. The CDR3 consists of 17 residues. Germline-derived CDR1 and CDR2 are MNHNS and SASEGT. V lost 5 bases, J lost 4 bases, and 12 bases stayed unmatched. CDR3 sequence: CASSRGFSGGPPDTQYF. The CDR3 region has the DNA TGTGCCAGCAGTCGTGGGTTTAGCGGGGGGCCCCCAGATACGCAGTATTTT.

In its sample, this clonotype was seen a few times. The rearrangement joins TRBV7-2 to TRBJ2-1; 9 bases agree with TRBD2. There are 17 residues in the CDR3. CDR1 is SGHTA and CDR2 is FQGNSA in the germline V gene. The ends lost 4 bases at V and 4 bases at J; junction bases unmatched: 11. The CDR3 sequence is CASSSGSGSRQYNEQFF. The CDR3 bases are TGTGCCAGCAGCTCAGGTAGCGGGAGTCGACAGTACAATGAGCAGTTCTTC.

This rearrangement joins TRBV30 to TRBJ2-7; possible D gene TRBD2, 6 bases. The germline CDR1 and CDR2 sequences are GTSNPN and SVGIG (reference sequence). V was pared by 2 bases and J by 0 bases, with 14 bases between. The CDR3 covers 15 residues. Here the CDR3 reads CAWSLGVADSYEQYF. CDR3 bases: TGTGCCTGGAGTCTAGGGGTAGCGGACTCCTACGAGCAGTACTTC. The full variable domain, in which reference TRBV30 and TRBJ2-7 provide the parts outside the CDR3, is SQTIHQWPATLVQPVGSPLSLECTVEGTSNPNLYWYRQAAGRGLQLLFYSVGIGQISSEVPQNLSASRPQDRQFILSSKKLLLSDSGFYLCAWSLGVADSYEQYFGPGTRLTVT.

DNA of the CDR3: TGTGCCAGCAGCCTGGGACTAGCGGGAGCAAGTGAGCAGTTCTTC. It codes for CASSLGLAGASEQFF. The chain combines TRBV7-9 with TRBJ2-1; TRBD2 matches at 14 bases. Trimming cost V 5 bases and J 9 bases; bases outside gene matches: 6. This CDR3 is 15 amino acids long. In germline, CDR1 is SEHNR, CDR2 FQNEAQ (reference sequence).

This clonotype was seen a handful of times. This chain joins TRBV25-1 and TRBJ2-7, with 9 bases that match TRBD1. V lost 8 bases to trimming and J lost 0 bases; unmatched junction nucleotides: 5. Germline V CDR1 and CDR2: MGHDK, SYGVNS. The CDR3 contains 14 residues. The CDR3 protein is CASRGTGLSYEQYF. In DNA form, the CDR3 reads TGTGCCAGCCGAGGGACAGGGCTCTCCTACGAGCAGTACTTC.

The chain joins TRBV6-5 to TRBJ1-6, with 7 bases fitting TRBD1. Per germline, CDR1 MNHEY and CDR2 SVGAGI. The J segment lost 9 bases and the V segment lost 0 bases, leaving 5 bases of the junction unmatched. This CDR3 is 15 amino acids long. The CDR3 nucleotides are TGTGCCAGCAGTTACTCCACAGGGGTTGGTTCACCCCTCCACTTT. Translating gives CASSYSTGVGSPLHF.

This sequence joins TRBV30 and TRBJ1-2, with D maybe TRBD1 (5 bases). CDR1 and CDR2 from the germline V gene are GTSNPN and SVGIG (reference sequence). Trimming took 0 bases from V and 7 from J, leaving 12 bases between them. The CDR3 is 13 amino acids. The CDR3 loop reads CAWSVRGAGGYTF. DNA for the CDR3: TGTGCCTGGAGTGTACGAGGGGCAGGTGGCTACACCTTC. The whole variable domain, filled in from reference TRBV30 and TRBJ1-2, reads SQTIHQWPATLVQPVGSPLSLECTVEGTSNPNLYWYRQAAGRGLQLLFYSVGIGQISSEVPQNLSASRPQDRQFILSSKKLLLSDSGFYLCAWSVRGAGGYTFGSGTRLTVV.

This clonotype was detected only a few times. This chain links TRBV20-1 with TRBJ2-2; D ambiguous. The CDR3 runs to 12 residues. Germline assignment: CDR1 DFQATT and CDR2 SNEGSKA (reference sequence). Deletions cut 6 bases from V and 11 bases from J, with 16 bases between. The CDR3 bases are TGCAGTGCCGAAGACGGACCTCTCGAGCTGTTTTTT. It is translated as CSAEDGPLELFF.

The V and J genes are TRBV5-1 and TRBJ2-4, with 7 bases identical to TRBD1. The V gene end was trimmed by 3 bases and the J gene end by 3 bases; junction bases not matched to a gene: 6. Germline CDR1 SGHRS, CDR2 YFSETQ. This CDR3 is built from 15 residues. This CDR3 is CASSSYDRDKNIQYF. The CDR3 nucleotides read TGCGCCAGCAGCTCCTACGACAGGGACAAAAACATTCAGTACTTC.